What follows are 11 T cell receptor beta chains derived from one specimen sequenced in a study of Ad26.COV2.S vaccination and SARS-CoV-2 variants. TCRdb keeps only in-frame clones here, not all; method: immunoSEQ multiplex PCR. The repertoire includes more than 400,000 clones, 90% of them detected once, and roughly 4% sits in the top ten. As to treatment: roughly 18 received Ad26.COV2.S at low or high dose, single or two shots; 5 received placebo; per-sample allocation not given. Sampling took place 63 days after the first vaccine or placebo injection. The starting material was peripheral blood, obtained in a trial of Ad26.COV2.S vaccine versus placebo. These receptors were obtained from a person between 18 and 60 years old who received the Ad26.COV2.S COVID-19 vaccine or a placebo.

The CDR3 DNA reads TGCAGCGTTATACTAGCCCAGACCGGGGAGCTGTTTTTT. It yields the protein CSVILAQTGELFF. The V gene is TRBV29-1, the J gene TRBJ2-2, with TRBD2 as a possible D gene (6 bases). This CDR3 region has 13 residues. In germline, CDR1 is SQVTM, CDR2 ANQGSEA. The germline V and J ends were trimmed by 5 bases and 5 bases, with 12 bases remaining between them.

The V gene is TRBV19, the J gene TRBJ2-5; D is ambiguous. The CDR3 has 13 amino acids. CDR1 is LNHDA, CDR2 SQIVND, per germline (reference sequence). Trimming removed 4 bases from V and 5 bases from J, with 11 bases in between. As DNA, the CDR3 is TGTGCCAGTAGTAACGGCCTGGGTGAGACCCAGTACTTC. It encodes CASSNGLGETQYF.

This chain joins TRBV28 and TRBJ2-7; D is possibly TRBD2 (7 bases). In germline, CDR1 is MDHEN, CDR2 SYDVKM. The V and J ends lost 2 bases and 2 bases respectively, with 16 bases between them. The CDR3 is 16 residues long. The CDR3 loop reads CASSLAKRGRAYEQYF. CDR3 in DNA: TGTGCCAGCAGTTTAGCGAAGAGGGGGAGGGCCTACGAGCAGTACTTC.

Here the CDR3 reads CASRGLPDEQYF. The CDR3 region has the DNA TGTGCCAGCCGGGGACTTCCTGACGAGCAGTACTTC. This rearrangement joins TRBV5-5 to TRBJ2-7, with D perhaps matching TRBD2 (6 bases). The CDR3 extends over 12 amino acids. Between the trimmed V and J ends, which lost 7 bases and 5 bases, there was a span of 13 bases. Germline V CDR1 and CDR2: SGHKS, YYEKEE (reference sequence).

This clone was seen a few times. The chain employs TRBV9 and TRBJ1-6; no clear D. V was clipped by 0 bases and J by 10 bases, with 11 bases between them. The CDR3 extends over 14 amino acids. From germline, CDR1 is SGDLS and CDR2 YYNGEE. The CDR3 DNA sequence: TGTGCCAGCAGCGTAGGCCCAGTCGAGTCACCCCTCCACTTT. Protein: CASSVGPVESPLHF.

The genes are TRBV28 and TRBJ1-5; TRBD1 agrees at 7 bases. From germline, CDR1 is MDHEN and CDR2 SYDVKM. Germline trimming cut 2 bases from V and 5 bases from J; bases unmatched to any gene: 6. The CDR3 covers 15 residues. The CDR3 is CASSLPGQVDQPQHF. For the CDR3, the DNA is TGTGCCAGCAGTTTACCCGGACAGGTGGATCAGCCCCAGCATTTT.

The V call is TRBV19, the J call TRBJ1-2; D might be TRBD1 (6 bases). The CDR3 length is 15 residues. Germline CDR1 reads LNHDA; CDR2 reads SQIVND (reference sequence). The V and J ends lost 3 bases and 3 bases respectively, with 14 bases between them. Written as DNA, the CDR3 is TGTGCCAGTAGTATCGGGGGCAGGGTTGACTATGGCTACACCTTC. As protein: CASSIGGRVDYGYTF.

The CDR3 spells CASSLSGRETQYF. The CDR3 bases are TGTGCCAGCAGCTTAAGTGGGCGGGAGACCCAGTACTTC. The chain links TRBV13 to TRBJ2-5, with no clear D. The CDR3 consists of 13 residues. V gave up 2 bases and J gave up 5 bases, with 9 bases separating them. Germline-derived CDR1 and CDR2 are PRHDT and FYEKMQ (reference sequence).

This clone came up a few times. V usage is TRBV30 and J usage is TRBJ1-1, with a tentative D call TRBD1 (5 bases). Trimming cost V 3 bases and J 2 bases, with 7 bases left between them. The CDR3 runs to 12 residues. Looked up from germline, CDR1 is GTSNPN and CDR2 is SVGIG (reference sequence). CDR3: CAWRRGNTEAFF. The CDR3 bases are TGTGCCTGGAGACGGGGCAACACTGAAGCTTTCTTT.

The CDR3 DNA follows: TGTGCCAGCAGCCTACGGCAGGGCAGAACCTACGAGCAGTACTTC. It is translated as CASSLRQGRTYEQYF. J is TRBJ2-7 and V is TRBV27; tentatively, D is TRBD1 (5 bases). V was pared by 6 bases and J by 2 bases, with 17 bases between. Germline values: CDR1 MNHEY, CDR2 SMNVEV (reference sequence). The length of the CDR3 is 15 residues.

The rearrangement joins TRBV28 to TRBJ2-7, with D maybe TRBD1 (6 bases). This CDR3 is built from 15 residues. Germline V gene sequence: CDR1 MDHEN, CDR2 SYDVKM. The germline V and J ends were trimmed by 2 bases and 3 bases, with 14 bases remaining between them. CDR3 loop: CASSLPGTGFYEQYF. The CDR3 coding sequence is TGTGCCAGCAGTTTACCCGGCACAGGGTTCTACGAGCAGTACTTC.